This T cell receptor (beta chain) was found in a study of cytomegalovirus exposure and HLA in healthy donors. Germline values: CDR1 SGHDN, CDR2 FVKESK. V lost 4 bases to trimming and J lost 5 bases, with 14 bases between them. The CDR3 extends over 14 amino acids. On this clone: Its antigen remains unidentified.

PCR used 60 Vbeta primers and 13 Jbeta primers. Produced via immunoSEQ multiplex PCR; TCRdb's table is partial and in-frame only. The repertoire holds more than 95,000 clones, 75% to 85% seen once, with around 3.6% in the top ten. Study-wide results and limits: Donor immune exposure was known only as CMV serostatus. There were several of the most significant clusters that appeared linked to common viral pathogens in a later analysis. Based on reports, TCR beta sequences accurately predicted HLA-A and HLA-B alleles for most subjects. According to the study, about 180 TCR beta chains were cytomegalovirus-associated.

This TCR came from a man between 35 and 55 years old in good health and CMV-seronegative. The chain carries TRBV14 and TRBJ1-2; D uncertain. Specimen: PBMCs. CDR3 nucleotides: TGTGCCAGCAGCCCCCTCGGGAGTTCGTATGGCTACACCTTC. Protein sequence: CASSPLGSSYGYTF.